Below, one T cell receptor (beta chain) is given with its context. Its antigen is unknown. A J-beta primer mix and a sample-barcoded 5' primer were used in a second PCR of about 7 to 12 cycles. TCRdb reprocessed the 5' RACE reads via MiXCR and lists one record per CDR3 protein. The sample has approximately 1.5 million distinct CDR3 sequences, approximately 32% seen once; the top ten hold around 11%. The data originate from a study of blood T cells in healthy people across ages. Study-wide points: Measured against age, TCR beta diversity per million T cells decreased in a roughly linear manner. Relative to aged donors, long-lived donors carried more naive CD4+ cells and displayed higher diversity.

Germline V lookup: CDR1 MNHEY, CDR2 SMNVEV (reference sequence). The CDR3 is 16 amino acids. Trimming removed 6 bases at V and 1 base at J, with 17 bases between. The chain recombines TRBV27 with TRBJ2-3; the D gene is possibly TRBD1 (5 bases). The sequenced material came from blood. The sequence derives from a woman aged 30 to 39 in good health. CDR3 nucleotides: TGTGCCAGCAGAAAGGGGCCAGGCTTGGGCACAGATACGCAGTATTTT. Encoded protein: CASRKGPGLGTDTQYF.